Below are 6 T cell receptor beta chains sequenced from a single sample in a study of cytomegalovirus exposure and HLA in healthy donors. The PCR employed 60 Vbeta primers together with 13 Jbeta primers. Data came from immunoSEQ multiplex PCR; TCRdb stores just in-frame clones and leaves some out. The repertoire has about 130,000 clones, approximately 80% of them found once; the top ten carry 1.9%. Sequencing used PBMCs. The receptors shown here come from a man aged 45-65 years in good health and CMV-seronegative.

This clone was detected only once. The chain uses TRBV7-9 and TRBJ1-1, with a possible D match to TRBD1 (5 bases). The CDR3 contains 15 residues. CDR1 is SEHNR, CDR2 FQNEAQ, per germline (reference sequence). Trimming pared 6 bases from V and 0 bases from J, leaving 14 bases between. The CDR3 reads CASRPQGTMNTEAFF. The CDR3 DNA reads TGTGCCAGCAGGCCCCAGGGAACAATGAACACTGAAGCTTTCTTT.

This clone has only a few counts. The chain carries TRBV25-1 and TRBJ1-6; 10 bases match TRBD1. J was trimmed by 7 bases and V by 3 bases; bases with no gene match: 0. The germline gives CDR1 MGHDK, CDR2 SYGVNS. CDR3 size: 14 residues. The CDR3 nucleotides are TGTGCCAGCAGTGAGGGACAGGGGAATTCACCCCTCCACTTT. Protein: CASSEGQGNSPLHF.

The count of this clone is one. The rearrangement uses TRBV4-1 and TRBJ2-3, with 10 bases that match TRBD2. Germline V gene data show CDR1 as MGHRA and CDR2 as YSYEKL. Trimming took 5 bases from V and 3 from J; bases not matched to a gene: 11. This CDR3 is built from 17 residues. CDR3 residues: CASSKGLAEGATDTQYF. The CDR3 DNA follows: TGCGCCAGCAGCAAAGGACTAGCGGAGGGGGCGACAGATACGCAGTATTTT.

CDR3 sequence (DNA): TGTGCCAGCAGCCTTGACAATTCCCTTTATGGCTACACCTTC. This codes for CASSLDNSLYGYTF. The chain combines TRBV16 with TRBJ1-2, with D hard to call. The germline V gene has CDR1 KGHSY and CDR2 FQNENV. This CDR3 comprises 14 residues. The V end was cut by 4 bases, the J end by 5 bases, with 14 bases between.

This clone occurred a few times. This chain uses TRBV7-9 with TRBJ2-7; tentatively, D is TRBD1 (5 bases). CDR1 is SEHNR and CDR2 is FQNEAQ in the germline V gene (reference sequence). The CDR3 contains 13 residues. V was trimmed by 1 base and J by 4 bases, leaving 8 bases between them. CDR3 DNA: TGTGCCAGCAGCTTAGAGGCAGGGTACGAGCAGTACGTC. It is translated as CASSLEAGYEQYV.

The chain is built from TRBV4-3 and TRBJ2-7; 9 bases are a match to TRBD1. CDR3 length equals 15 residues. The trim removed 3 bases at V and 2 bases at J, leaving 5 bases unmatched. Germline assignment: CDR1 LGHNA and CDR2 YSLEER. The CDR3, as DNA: TGCGCCAGCAGCCATAACGACAGGGGGACCTACGAGCAGTACTTC. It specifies CASSHNDRGTYEQYF.